This TCR beta chain was sequenced for a study of blood T cell repertoires in COVID-19. Whole-study context: Collection of acute and convalescent COVID-19 samples took place in the United States, Italy and Spain. PBMCs, B-cell-depleted T cells, or T cells were the source of the cDNA or gDNA that made up the material.

V lost 0 bases and J lost 10, with 11 bases in between. Germline V gives CDR1 SGHDT, CDR2 YYEEEE. This CDR3 spans 14 amino acids. This clone was seen a single time. Participants were aged roughly 18 to 90 years, lived in over 20 US areas, and enrolled virtually. TCRdb keeps only in-frame clones here, not all; method: immunoSEQ multiplex PCR. The table lists fewer than 200,000 clones, around 80% of them singletons. This TCR was sampled from a man aged 50 to 60 who had recovered from COVID-19. Sequenced input: PBMCs or T cells enriched from blood (not recorded which). The J gene is TRBJ1-6, the V gene TRBV5-6; D is perhaps TRBD1 (5 bases). In DNA form, the CDR3 reads TGTGCCAGCAGCTTGGGGGACTGGCGGTCACCCCTCCACTTT. The encoded protein is CASSLGDWRSPLHF.